This T cell receptor (beta chain) is drawn from a study of control samples from healthy donors and cancer patients. The V end lost 4 bases, the J end lost 0 bases, and 10 bases lay between the germline ends. Germline CDR1 and CDR2: LNHDA and SQIVND (reference sequence). This CDR3 spans 15 amino acids. The protocol was immunoSEQ multiplex PCR, while the TCRdb copy is restricted to in-frame clones and leaves out a portion. The sample contains 65,000 to 95,000 clones, about 87% of which appear only once. The sequenced material came from blood. This chain connects TRBV19 to TRBJ2-1; D ambiguous. This TCR was sampled from a man aged 45 to 65 in good health. The CDR3 sequence is CASSTLQSSYNEQFF. In DNA, the CDR3 is TGTGCCAGTAGTACTCTCCAGAGCTCCTACAATGAGCAGTTCTTC.